One T cell receptor (beta chain) is described in this entry. The target antigen is unknown. Trimming pared 9 bases from V and 0 bases from J, leaving 11 bases between. There are 13 residues in the CDR3. The germline V gene encodes CDR1 ENHRY and CDR2 SYGVKD. This specimen belongs to a study of T cell responses to AZD1222 COVID-19 vaccine. Regarding the study as a whole: Dominant CD4 TCR responses targeted spike regions 160-218 and 743-854. Among those given AZD1222, only 5 to 7 were seropositive at baseline. Following two doses of AZD1222, Spike-specific TCR breadth and depth rose. Donors were largely white British and mainly female; clonal diversity was possibly underestimated.

Sequencing was performed with immunoSEQ multiplex PCR; in TCRdb, only in-frame clones are kept and a portion is missing. The table shows some 140,000 clones, with 90% to 95% occurring only once. The starting material was peripheral blood, obtained 28 days after the second AZD1222 dose. The receptor was derived from an adult who received the AZD1222 COVID-19 vaccine. This sequence joins TRBV10-3 and TRBJ1-1; no definite D call. The CDR3 sequence is CAIKTEMNTEAFF. CDR3 bases: TGTGCCATTAAGACGGAAATGAACACTGAAGCTTTCTTT.